What follows are 17 T cell receptor beta chains derived from one specimen sequenced in a study of T cells in women clearing cervical HPV infection. Sequenced by immunoSEQ multiplex PCR; TCRdb stores in-frame clones only, minus some. The sample data list about 22,000 clones. The sequenced sample was blood buffy coat. The receptors were gathered from a woman between 18 and 70 years old with a cervical HPV16 infection that either progressed to CIN3+ or cleared (not recorded which).

Comment on this clone: The CDR3 end is not reached by the read, which stops 3 residues before it; the germline J gene fills it in. The rearrangement joins TRBV7-2 to TRBJ2-2; TRBD1 might be the D (5 bases). From germline, CDR1 is SGHTA and CDR2 FQGNSA. The CDR3 covers 14 residues. The CDR3 DNA, read in part, is TGTGCCAGCAGACACGACCCTGGGGCCAACGTG. Translating gives CASRHDPGANV. The whole CDR3 sequence reads CASRHDPGANVLFF.

Worth noting for this clone: Sequencing ends 3 residues short of the CDR3 end; the germline J gene provides the rest. The chain is built from TRBV18 and TRBJ2-4; tentatively, D is TRBD1 (6 bases). This CDR3 region has 14 residues. CDR1 and CDR2 from the germline V gene are KGHSH and LQKENI. CDR3 sequence: CASSPPQGSYGQYF. Incomplete CDR3 DNA: TGTGCCAGCTCACCACCACAGGGAAGCTATGGT.

A note on this clone: Read data end 3 residues before the CDR3 end; the end is taken from the germline J gene. V and J are TRBV5-1 and TRBJ2-5; TRBD2 matches 9 bases. The CDR3 spans 18 residues. Germline CDR1 SGHRS, CDR2 YFSETQ. Trimming cost V 0 bases and J 0 bases; bases outside gene matches: 9. CDR3 bases read: TGCGCCAGCAGCTTGGGATTAGCGGGAGATACGTACCAAGAGACC. Its protein is CASSLGLAGDTYQET. The whole CDR3 sequence is CASSLGLAGDTYQETQYF.

On this clone: The read halts 3 residues ahead of the CDR3 end, with the missing end drawn from the germline J gene. The chain recombines TRBV5-1 with TRBJ1-5; 10 nucleotides align to TRBD1. From germline, CDR1 is SGHRS and CDR2 YFSETQ. J lost 4 bases, V lost 6 bases, and 16 bases had no gene match. The CDR3 spans 18 residues. The CDR3 loop is CASTLDRGPSLGNQPQHF. The part of the CDR3 DNA that was read is TGCGCCAGCACCTTAGACAGGGGGCCCTCCTTGGGGAATCAGCCC.

Turning to this clone: The CDR3 end lies 3 residues beyond the end of the read and is filled in from the germline J gene. The V and J genes are TRBV20-1 and TRBJ1-2, with TRBD1 matching over 7 bases. Unmatched junction bases numbered 10, after V lost 6 bases and J lost 6 bases. Germline lookup yields CDR1 DFQATT and CDR2 SNEGSKA (reference sequence). This CDR3 is 13 amino acids long. The chain's CDR3 is CSARDSGGDGYTF. The covered CDR3 bases are TGCAGTGCACGGGACAGCGGGGGGGATGGC.

On this clone: The read ends 3 residues shy of where the CDR3 ends; the end is completed using the germline J gene. The V gene is TRBV18, the J gene TRBJ1-1, with a possible D match to TRBD1 (5 bases). CDR1 KGHSH and CDR2 LQKENI come from the germline V gene. V was shortened by 3 bases and J by 6 bases, with 20 bases between the two germline ends. The CDR3 spans 16 residues. The CDR3 DNA, read in part, is TGTGCCAGCTCACCCTCCGGGCAGGGAGCTCCCGCTGAA. Its translation: CASSPSGQGAPAE. The whole CDR3 sequence reads CASSPSGQGAPAEAFF.

A note on this clone: Read sequence stops 3 residues before the CDR3 end, and the germline J gene provides the missing end. The chain employs TRBV20-1 and TRBJ2-2, with D maybe TRBD1 (5 bases). The V gene lost 0 bases and the J gene lost 5 bases, with 13 bases spanning the gap. The germline V gene encodes CDR1 DFQATT and CDR2 SNEGSKA (reference sequence). The length of the CDR3 is 15 residues. The CDR3 DNA, read in part, is TGCAGTGCTAGAGAGATGGACACATTAACCGGGGAG. As protein: CSAREMDTLTGE. The CDR3 reads in full as CSAREMDTLTGELFF.

In regard to this clone: The read terminates 3 residues ahead of where the CDR3 ends, so the germline J gene completes it. The gene calls are TRBV7-3 and TRBJ2-4, with 11 bases lining up with TRBD1. CDR3 length: 15 residues. CDR1 and CDR2 from the germline V gene are SGHTA and FQGTGA. CDR3 sequence reads: CASSPGQGAFSGQYF. The sequenced CDR3 bases are TGTGCCAGCAGCCCCGGACAGGGGGCTTTTTCTGGT.

With respect to this clone: The sequenced fragment ends 3 residues before the CDR3 boundary, so the rest is inferred from the germline J gene. This chain uses TRBV10-3 with TRBJ1-4, with D possibly TRBD1 on 6 matching bases. The CDR3 is 15 amino acids. Germline CDR1 is ENHRY and CDR2 is SYGVKD. The CDR3 bases that were read are TGTGCCATCAGACAGGGCCCCTCCTATAATTCACCA. Translated: CAIRQGPSYNSP. The full-length CDR3 reads as CAIRQGPSYNSPLFF.

With regard to this clone: The read terminates 3 residues ahead of where the CDR3 ends, so the germline J gene completes it. V is TRBV5-4 and J is TRBJ1-1, with 7 bases that match TRBD1. CDR1 SGHNT and CDR2 YYREEE come from the germline V gene (reference sequence). The CDR3 extends over 15 amino acids. The trim removed 4 bases at V and 4 bases at J, leaving 10 bases unmatched. CDR3 in amino acids: CASSKGEGASTEAFF. Partial CDR3 DNA: TGTGCCAGCAGCAAGGGGGAGGGGGCAAGCACTGAA.

Comment on this clone: At one end, the junction sequence differs from germline, possibly due to a read error. The sequence runs out 3 residues before the end of the CDR3; the remainder is reconstructed from the germline J gene. The rearrangement joins TRBV5-1 to TRBJ2-5; 7 bases agree with TRBD2. This CDR3 has 14 residues. CDR1 and CDR2 from the germline V gene are SGHRS and YFSETQ. CDR3: CASRLGGVEETQYF. CDR3 DNA, as far as it was read: TGCGCCAGCAGATTGGGGGGGGTGGAAGAGACC.

For this clone: The CDR3 goes on 3 residues after the read ends, and that part is filled in from the germline J gene. This chain links TRBV7-2 with TRBJ2-4; TRBD1 or TRBD2 may be the D gene (5 bases each). Germline CDR1 and CDR2: SGHTA and FQGNSA. The CDR3 is 14 residues long. CDR3 sequence: CASSLAEGNYGQYF. The part of the CDR3 DNA that was read is TGTGCCAGCAGCTTAGCCGAGGGGAACTATGGT.

This clone is called medium-sized based on its frequency. The read ends 3 residues shy of where the CDR3 ends; the end is completed using the germline J gene. The rearrangement links TRBV10-3 to TRBJ1-5, with 9 bases matching TRBD1. With V trimmed by 6 bases and J by 5 bases, 2 bases remained unmatched. Germline values: CDR1 ENHRY, CDR2 SYGVKD. The CDR3 has 13 amino acids. CDR3 DNA (partial): TGTGCCATCAGGACAGGGGGTGATCAGCCC. Protein: CAIRTGGDQP. The CDR3 in full is CAIRTGGDQPQHF.

About this clone: The read terminates 3 residues before the CDR3 end, so the remaining end is supplied by the germline J gene. The gene calls are TRBV19 and TRBJ1-2; weak D call: TRBD1 (5 bases). V was pared by 3 bases and J by 4 bases, with 9 bases between. Per germline, CDR1 LNHDA and CDR2 SQIVND (reference sequence). The CDR3 has 13 amino acids. The CDR3 reads CASSMGGSYGYTF. Incomplete CDR3 DNA: TGTGCCAGTAGTATGGGGGGTTCCTATGGC.

Turning to this clone: The read halts 3 residues ahead of the CDR3 end, with the missing end drawn from the germline J gene. This sample includes further DNA sequences coding for the same CDR3. The chain carries TRBV11-2 and TRBJ1-3, with D possibly TRBD1 on 5 matching bases. Deletions cut 1 base from V and 2 bases from J, with 9 bases between. CDR1 and CDR2 from the germline V gene are SGHAT and FQNNGV. CDR3 length: 15 residues. CDR3 DNA (partial): TGTGCCAGCAGCTTAGGTCAGGGAGCTGGAAACACC. Translation gives CASSLGQGAGNT. The full CDR3 is CASSLGQGAGNTIYF.

Of note for this clone: The CDR3 end falls 3 residues outside the read, so it is completed with the germline J gene. The rearrangement uses TRBV12-3 or TRBV12-4 and TRBJ2-7; D possibly uses TRBD1 or TRBD2 (6 bases each). Trimming took 7 bases from V and 3 from J, leaving 13 bases between them. The CDR3 length is 13 residues. The sequenced CDR3 bases are TGTGCCAGCAACGGAGGGACAAACTACGAG. This translates into CASNGGTNYE. The complete CDR3 reads CASNGGTNYEQYF.

A word on this clone: The read terminates 3 residues before the CDR3 end, so the remaining end is supplied by the germline J gene. This chain joins TRBV6-1 and TRBJ1-2; TRBD1 is a possible D gene (5 bases). CDR1 and CDR2 from the germline V gene are MNHNS and SASEGT. This CDR3 comprises 14 residues. The CDR3 bases that were read are TGTGCCAGCAGTGAAGAGATAGCGGGGGGAATT. Protein sequence: CASSEEIAGGI. The CDR3 reads in full as CASSEEIAGGIYTF.